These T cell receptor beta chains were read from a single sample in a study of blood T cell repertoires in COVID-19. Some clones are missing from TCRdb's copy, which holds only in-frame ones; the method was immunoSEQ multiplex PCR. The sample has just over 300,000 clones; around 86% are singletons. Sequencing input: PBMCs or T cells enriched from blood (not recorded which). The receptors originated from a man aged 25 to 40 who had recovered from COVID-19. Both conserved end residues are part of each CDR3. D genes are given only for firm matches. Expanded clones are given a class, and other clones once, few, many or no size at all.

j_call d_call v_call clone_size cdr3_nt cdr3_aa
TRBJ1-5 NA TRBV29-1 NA TGCAGCGTTGTCTGGACACCCGGACAGCCCCAGCATTTT CSVVWTPGQPQHF
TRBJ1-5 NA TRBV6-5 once TGTGCCAGCAGCGGACAGACCTACAATCAGCCCCAGCATTTT CASSGQTYNQPQHF
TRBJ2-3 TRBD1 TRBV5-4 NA TGTGCCAGCACTAGGTGGGCAGGGGGCGTAGATACGCAGTATTTT CASTRWAGGVDTQYF
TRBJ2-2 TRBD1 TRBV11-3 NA TGTGCCAGCAGCTGGGAGGCGGGACAGGGGTACACCGGGGAGCTGTTTTTT CASSWEAGQGYTGELFF
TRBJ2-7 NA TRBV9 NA TGTGCCAGCAGCGTAGGGAACAGGGCGGCGCTCGAGCAGTACTTC CASSVGNRAALEQYF
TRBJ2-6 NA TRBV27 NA TGTGCCAGCAGTAGAATTTATGGCTCCGGAGGATCTGGGGCCAACGTCCTGACTTTC CASSRIYGSGGSGANVLTF
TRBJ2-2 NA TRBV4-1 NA TGCGCCAGCAGCCCGGCCGGGATCCCCTCCTCTTTGTTTTTT CASSPAGIPSSLFF
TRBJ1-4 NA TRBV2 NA TGTGCCAGCAGTGGCGGGGTGCATGAAAAACTGTTTTTT CASSGGVHEKLFF
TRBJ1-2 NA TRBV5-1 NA TGCGCCAGCAGCCCCGATGGGGCAGGGTACTATGGCTACACCTTC CASSPDGAGYYGYTF
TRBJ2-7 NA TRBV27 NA TGTGCCAGCAGTTCCCTCGGGGGTAGGGGCTACGAGCAGTACTTC CASSSLGGRGYEQYF
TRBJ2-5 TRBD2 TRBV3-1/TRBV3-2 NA TGTGCCAGCAGACCCGGGACTACGTCGTTTTTCCAAGAGACCCAGTACTTC CASRPGTTSFFQETQYF
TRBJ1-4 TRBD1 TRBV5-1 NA TGCGCCAGCAGCTTGGACCCCCCGGACAGGCCAACTAATGAAAAACTGTTTTTT CASSLDPPDRPTNEKLFF
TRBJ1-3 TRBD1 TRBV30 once TGTGCCTGGAGCCGACAGGGGACTGGAAACACCATATATTTT CAWSRQGTGNTIYF
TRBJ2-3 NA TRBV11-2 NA TGTGCCAGCCTGGGGCGGATGAGCACAGATACGCAGTATTTT CASLGRMSTDTQYF
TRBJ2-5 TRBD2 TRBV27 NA TGTGCCAGCAGTGCGGGACTAGCGGGGACGGAGACCCAGTACTTC CASSAGLAGTETQYF
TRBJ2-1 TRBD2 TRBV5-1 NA TGCGCCAGCAGCTTGTCAACTAGCGGGCTTAGCTCCTACAATGAGCAGTTCTTC CASSLSTSGLSSYNEQFF
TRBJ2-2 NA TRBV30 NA TGTGCCTGGACCGAGGAGGGTCGGGAGCTGTTTTTT CAWTEEGRELFF
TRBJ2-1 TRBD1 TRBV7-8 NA TGTGCCAGCAGAGGGGGCGGTGTATACAATGAGCAGTTCTTC CASRGGGVYNEQFF